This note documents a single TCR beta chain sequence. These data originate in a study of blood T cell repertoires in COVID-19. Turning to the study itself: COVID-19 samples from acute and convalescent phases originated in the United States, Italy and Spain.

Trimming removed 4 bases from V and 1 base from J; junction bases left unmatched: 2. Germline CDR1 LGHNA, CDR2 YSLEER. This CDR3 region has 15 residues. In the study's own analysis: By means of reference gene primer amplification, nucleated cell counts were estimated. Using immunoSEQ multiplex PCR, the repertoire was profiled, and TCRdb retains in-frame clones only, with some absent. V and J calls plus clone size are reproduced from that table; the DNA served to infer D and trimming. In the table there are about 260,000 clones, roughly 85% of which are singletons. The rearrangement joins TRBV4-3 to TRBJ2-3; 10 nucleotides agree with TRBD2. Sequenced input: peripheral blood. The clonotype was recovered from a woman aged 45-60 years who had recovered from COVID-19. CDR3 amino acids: CASSRAGGRTDTQYF. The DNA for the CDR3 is TGCGCCAGCAGCCGAGCGGGAGGGCGCACAGATACGCAGTATTTT.